The rows below give T cell receptor beta chains drawn from one sample of a study of blood T cell repertoires in COVID-19. Assay used: immunoSEQ multiplex PCR; TCRdb lists only in-frame clones, some missing. The repertoire holds roughly 150,000 clones, with about four fifths as singletons. The sample taken for sequencing was peripheral blood. These receptors were collected from a woman older than 75 with acute or convalescent COVID-19. Each CDR3 is given with its conserved first and last residue. The D gene is left open where the match is weak. Clone sizes are given selectively: once, few, many, or a class where the clone is expanded.

v_call	cdr3_length	d_call	clone_size	j_call	cdr3_nt	cdr3_aa
TRBV3-1/TRBV3-2	12	.	few	TRBJ2-3	TGTGCCAGCAGCCAGGCCCAAGATACGCAGTATTTT	CASSQAQDTQYF
TRBV7-2	14	.	.	TRBJ2-1	TGTGCCAGCAGCCTCTCCCGCCCAGGGAATGAGCAGTTCTTC	CASSLSRPGNEQFF
TRBV28	14	.	once	TRBJ1-4	TGTGCCAGCAAGAGGGGGGGCTCTAATGAAAAACTGTTTTTT	CASKRGGSNEKLFF
TRBV7-8	18	TRBD2	.	TRBJ2-7	TGTGCCAGCAGCTTAGTTGGTCTAGCGGGGGGAATGAGCTACGAGCAGTACTTC	CASSLVGLAGGMSYEQYF
TRBV19	13	TRBD1	.	TRBJ1-5	TGTGCCAGTAGTAAGGACAGGAATCAGCCCCAGCATTTT	CASSKDRNQPQHF
TRBV5-1	13	.	once	TRBJ1-1	TGCGCCAGCAGCTTAGCAGGGGACACTGAAGCTTTCTTT	CASSLAGDTEAFF
TRBV19	11	.	.	TRBJ1-2	TGTGCCAGTAAAGGGGGGGCTGGCTACACCTTC	CASKGGAGYTF
TRBV29-1	13	TRBD1	.	TRBJ1-5	TGCAGCGTTGGGGGACAGAACAATCAGCCCCAGCATTTT	CSVGGQNNQPQHF
TRBV27	15	TRBD2	.	TRBJ2-1	TGTGCCACTTACCCAAGCGGGGCCGGGTTCAATGAGCAGTTCTTC	CATYPSGAGFNEQFF
TRBV19	15	TRBD1	.	TRBJ1-2	TGTGCCAGTAGGACAGGGACCCCGGATAACTATGGCTACACCTTC	CASRTGTPDNYGYTF
TRBV28	15	TRBD2	.	TRBJ2-1	TGTGCCAGCGAAGCGGGAGGCAGCTCCTACAATGAGCAGTTCTTC	CASEAGGSSYNEQFF
TRBV30	13	.	once	TRBJ1-4	TGTGCCTGGAGAGGTTGGGGAGGTGAAAAACTGTTTTTT	CAWRGWGGEKLFF
TRBV28	12	.	.	TRBJ1-2	TGTGCCAGCAGTACGGTAACCTTTGGCTACACCTTC	CASSTVTFGYTF
TRBV4-1	14	.	once	TRBJ2-7	TGCGCCAGCAGCCAAGAAACTCCGGCCTACGAGCAGTACTTC	CASSQETPAYEQYF
TRBV7-6	18	TRBD1	.	TRBJ1-5	TGTGCCAGCAGCTTAGAACCCCCCGGGACAGGGGTTAATCAGCCCCAGCATTTT	CASSLEPPGTGVNQPQHF
TRBV2	14	.	.	TRBJ2-1	TGTGCCAGCAGCCCTCTTAGCTCCTACAATGAGCAGTTCTTC	CASSPLSSYNEQFF
TRBV5-1	15	.	.	TRBJ1-4	TGCGCCAGCAGCACCCAGGGGTTGACTAATGAAAAACTGTTTTTT	CASSTQGLTNEKLFF
TRBV18	16	TRBD1	.	TRBJ1-1	TGTGCCAGCTCCCTAGACAGGGGGCTCGGACACACTGAAGCTTTCTTT	CASSLDRGLGHTEAFF
TRBV7-2	15	TRBD2	few	TRBJ2-7	TGTGCCAGCAGCTCTCTAGCGGGCTCGACCTACGAGCAGTACTTC	CASSSLAGSTYEQYF
TRBV24-1	17	TRBD1	.	TRBJ2-1	TGTGCCACCAGTGACGCCGGGACAGGGGCCCATTACAATGAGCAGTTCTTC	CATSDAGTGAHYNEQFF
TRBV7-2	16	.	few	TRBJ2-1	TGTGCCAGCAGCTTATTTGTCGGGAGCTCCTACAATGAGCAGTTCTTC	CASSLFVGSSYNEQFF
TRBV6-5	14	.	few	TRBJ2-2	TGTGCCAGCAGTTCCAGGGGGGACACCGGGGAGCTGTTTTTT	CASSSRGDTGELFF
TRBV4-1	16	TRBD1	once	TRBJ1-2	TGCGCCAGCCGACGCTCTGGACAGGAGAGTAACTATGGCTACACCTTC	CASRRSGQESNYGYTF
TRBV19	15	.	.	TRBJ2-7	TGTGCCAGTAGTACAACGGGACTCAGCTCCTACGAGCAGTACTTC	CASSTTGLSSYEQYF
TRBV4-1	13	.	.	TRBJ1-1	TGCGCCAGCAGGACGACGGTCAGGGCTGAAGCTTTCTTT	CASRTTVRAEAFF
TRBV7-9	15	.	.	TRBJ1-3	TGTGCCAGCAGTTTCCCTCGGGGAACTGGAAACACCATATATTTT	CASSFPRGTGNTIYF
TRBV24-1	11	.	.	TRBJ2-2	TGTGCCACCCAGGCAGCCGGGGAGCTGTTTTTT	CATQAAGELFF
TRBV7-9	15	TRBD1	.	TRBJ1-2	TGTGCCAGCAATTTGGGGACAGCTTCTAACTATGGCTACACCTTC	CASNLGTASNYGYTF
TRBV7-9	15	.	.	TRBJ1-5	TGTGCCAGCAGCTTAGGAGGGTTAAGCAATCAGCCCCAGCATTTT	CASSLGGLSNQPQHF
TRBV28	16	TRBD2	.	TRBJ2-2	TGTGCCAGCAAGAAGGTGGGAGGGAGAAACACCGGGGAGCTGTTTTTT	CASKKVGGRNTGELFF
TRBV3-1/TRBV3-2	14	.	.	TRBJ1-5	TGTGCCAGCAGCCTCAGGAATAGCAATCAGCCCCAGCATTTT	CASSLRNSNQPQHF
TRBV6-5	14	.	.	TRBJ1-5	TGTGCCAGCACCCTAGGGGGAATTGGTCAGCCCCAGCATTTT	CASTLGGIGQPQHF
TRBV11-2	16	TRBD2	.	TRBJ2-7	TGTGCCAGCAGCTTAGTGGGTAGCGGGAGTCCCTACGAGCAGTACTTC	CASSLVGSGSPYEQYF
TRBV19	13	.	.	TRBJ1-6	TGTGCCAGTAAAGACAGCTATAATTCACCCCTCCACTTT	CASKDSYNSPLHF
TRBV5-4	17	TRBD2	once	TRBJ2-3	TGTGCCAGCAGCTTGGGGGGGGCTAGCGGGAACACAGATACGCAGTATTTT	CASSLGGASGNTDTQYF
TRBV27	16	TRBD1	.	TRBJ2-5	TGTGCCAGCAGCCCTAGACAGGGTTCGGGTCTGCAGACCCAGTACTTC	CASSPRQGSGLQTQYF
TRBV19	12	.	few	TRBJ2-7	TGTGCCAGTAGCCCAGGGAACTACGAGCAGTACTTC	CASSPGNYEQYF
TRBV12-5	13	TRBD2	once	TRBJ2-4	TGTGCTAGTCAGCGGGGGGGCCGTGACATTCAGTACTTC	CASQRGGRDIQYF
TRBV7-2	17	TRBD2	.	TRBJ2-1	TGTGCCAGCAGCTTAGAACCACGCGGGAGATCCTACAATGAGCAGTTCTTC	CASSLEPRGRSYNEQFF
TRBV5-1	16	TRBD1	.	TRBJ2-5	TGCGCCAGCAGCTTGGCCGACAGGGGAGGACAAGAGACCCAGTACTTC	CASSLADRGGQETQYF
TRBV6-5	14	.	once	TRBJ2-7	TGTGCCAGCAGGCCGAGCGCGAACCCCTCCGAGCAGTACTTC	CASRPSANPSEQYF
TRBV7-8	12	.	.	TRBJ1-2	TGTGCCAGCAGCTTCAGGGGAGATGGCTACACCTTC	CASSFRGDGYTF
TRBV7-9	14	.	medium-sized	TRBJ2-7	TGTGCCAGCAGCCCCTTAAGAACGGGTTACGAGCAGTACTTC	CASSPLRTGYEQYF
TRBV19	13	TRBD1	.	TRBJ1-6	TGTGCCACTCAGGGGGCTGGCGATTCACCCCTCCACTTT	CATQGAGDSPLHF
TRBV11-3	14	TRBD2	.	TRBJ2-7	TGTGCCAGCAGCAAGGGACTAGCGCCCTACGAGCAGTACTTC	CASSKGLAPYEQYF
TRBV30	13	TRBD1	few	TRBJ2-7	TGTGCCTGGGGAGTGGGACAGGGTCGAGAGCAGTACTTC	CAWGVGQGREQYF
TRBV3-1/TRBV3-2	17	.	.	TRBJ2-1	TGTGCCAGCAGCCACCTATCTCCCATTCATTCCGACAATGAGCAGTTCTTC	CASSHLSPIHSDNEQFF
TRBV18	18	TRBD1	.	TRBJ2-5	TGTGCCAGCTCACCCACCTTCTTCGGGACAGCCGTCCAAGAGACCCAGTACTTC	CASSPTFFGTAVQETQYF
TRBV3-1/TRBV3-2	12	.	.	TRBJ1-1	TGTGCCAGCAGCCCACTAGGAACTGAAGCTTTCTTT	CASSPLGTEAFF
TRBV3-1/TRBV3-2	15	TRBD1	.	TRBJ1-6	TGTGCCAGCAGCCAAGAGGGGACAGGGTATTCACCCCTCCACTTT	CASSQEGTGYSPLHF
TRBV30	13	.	.	TRBJ1-4	TGTGCCTGGGGCTTGGCCACTAATGAAAAACTGTTTTTT	CAWGLATNEKLFF